A single sample gave rise to the 28 T cell receptor beta chains below, sequenced in a study of T-cell memory formation after mild COVID-19 listed by TCRdb under 2021. Receptors were amplified or captured by 5' RACE. These reads were obtained on an Illumina NovaSeq 6000. TCRdb trimmed the raw reads at Q25, called clones with MiXCR and kept productive beta chains. Each record represents a unique CDR3 protein, reported with the most common genes and DNA among its rows. The sample table holds 340,000 or so distinct CDR3 sequences, of which 10% to 15% were seen once. The ten largest clones take up roughly 23% of the sample. The material sequenced was PBMCs or a T cell subset sorted from them (not recorded which). These receptors all come from a man aged 18 to 35 who had mild COVID-19 (a few samples of this study predate the infection). The sample titles of this study are shuffled in the database, so cell type and time point are left out; the donor was told from shared clones.

Of note for this clonotype: A much larger clone sits a single nucleotide away, making a read error possible. V gene TRBV2 combines with J gene TRBJ2-5; D ambiguous. V was clipped by 6 bases and J by 2 bases, with 1 base between them. The CDR3 is made up of 10 amino acids. Germline values: CDR1 SNHLY, CDR2 FYNNEI. The CDR3, as DNA: TGTGCCAGCAGGCAAGAGACCCAGTACTTC. Translating gives CASRQETQYF.

This clonotype was picked up a small number of times. J is TRBJ2-7 and V is TRBV6-6, with 9 bases fitting TRBD2. Germline CDR1 MNHNY, CDR2 SVGAGI (reference sequence). This CDR3 region has 18 residues. J lost 2 bases, V lost 1 base, and 12 bases had no gene match. The CDR3 nucleotides are TGTGCCAGCAGTTACTTGTCCCCAGGTAGCGGGGGAGCCTACGAGCAGTACGTC. Its protein is CASSYLSPGSGGAYEQYV.

This clonotype was recorded a few times. This chain links TRBV20-1 with TRBJ2-3, with no clear D. Looked up from germline, CDR1 is DFQATT and CDR2 is SNEGSKA (reference sequence). This CDR3 has 14 residues. The V gene lost 3 bases and the J gene lost 2 bases, with 12 bases spanning the gap. CDR3 DNA sequence: TGCAGTGCTAGCCGTTGGGCCCTCACAGATACGCAGTATTTT. Its protein is CSASRWALTDTQYF.

This clonotype was recorded a few times. The chain combines TRBV5-1 with TRBJ1-5; D is ambiguous. Germline-derived CDR1 and CDR2 are SGHRS and YFSETQ. The CDR3 contains 13 residues. V lost 4 bases and J lost 9, with 14 bases in between. For the CDR3, the DNA is TGCGCCAGCAGCCCGGACGGCGTAGGGCCCCAGCATTTT. Its translation: CASSPDGVGPQHF.

This clonotype was counted at least ten times. The gene calls are TRBV7-2 and TRBJ1-1; unclear D gene. This CDR3 is 13 amino acids long. V was shortened by 5 bases and J by 2 bases, with 9 bases between the two germline ends. Germline loops: CDR1 SGHTA, CDR2 FQGNSA. The DNA for the CDR3 is TGTGCCAGCAGCCGGGCCCTAAACACTGAAGCTTTCTTT. This translates into CASSRALNTEAFF. The full variable domain, rest sourced from reference TRBV7-2 and TRBJ1-1, is GAGVSQSPSNKVTEKGKDVELRCDPISGHTALYWYRQSLGQGLEFLIYFQGNSAPDKSGLPSDRFSAERTGGSVSTLTIQRTQQEDSAVYLCASSRALNTEAFFGQGTRLTVV.

This clonotype was found many times. V is TRBV4-1 and J is TRBJ2-1; D is unclear. There are 12 residues in the CDR3. Germline CDR1 is MGHRA and CDR2 is YSYEKL. Trimming removed 1 base from V and 6 bases from J, with 4 bases in between. CDR3 residues: CASSQVFNEQFF. The CDR3 nucleotides are TGCGCCAGCAGCCAAGTCTTCAATGAGCAGTTCTTC.

This clonotype was counted between two and nine times. This chain connects TRBV20-1 to TRBJ1-5; perhaps TRBD1 as D (5 bases). With 7 bases removed from V and 0 bases from J, the gap between germline ends came to 10 bases. Germline lookup yields CDR1 DFQATT and CDR2 SNEGSKA (reference sequence). The CDR3 is made up of 13 amino acids. The CDR3 region is CSVQGDSNQPQHF. As DNA, the CDR3 is TGCAGTGTCCAGGGAGATAGCAATCAGCCCCAGCATTTT.

This chain connects TRBV13 to TRBJ1-1; possible D gene TRBD1, 6 bases. The V end was cut by 1 base, the J end by 4 bases, with 13 bases between. The germline V gene has CDR1 PRHDT and CDR2 FYEKMQ (reference sequence). The length of the CDR3 is 15 residues. The chain's CDR3 is CASSLAVRGPTEAFF. CDR3 DNA sequence: TGTGCCAGCAGCTTAGCCGTCAGGGGTCCCACTGAAGCTTTCTTT.

This clonotype has only a few counts. The CDR3 coding sequence is TGCAGTGCTAGTAGGGGGTCGGTCACCGGGGAGCTGTTTTTT. This codes for CSASRGSVTGELFF. The V gene is TRBV20-1, the J gene TRBJ2-2; perhaps TRBD1 as D (6 bases). Trimming shortened V by 3 bases and J by 4 bases, and 12 bases separated the two germline ends. The CDR3 consists of 14 residues. The germline gives CDR1 DFQATT, CDR2 SNEGSKA (reference sequence).

Only a few counts were recorded for this clonotype. The rearrangement links TRBV7-2 to TRBJ1-4, with unresolved D. Trimming shortened V by 1 base and J by 7 bases, and 7 bases separated the two germline ends. The germline V gene has CDR1 SGHTA and CDR2 FQGNSA. The CDR3 has 13 amino acids. The CDR3 region is CASSLVEGEKLFF. The CDR3 nucleotides are TGTGCCAGCAGCTTAGTGGAGGGTGAAAAACTGTTTTTT.

The chain links TRBV5-6 to TRBJ2-5, with D tentatively TRBD1 or TRBD2 (5 bases each). V dropped 2 bases and J dropped 2 bases, with 13 bases sitting between them. Germline V gene lookup returns CDR1 SGHDT and CDR2 YYEEEE. The CDR3 has 15 residues. DNA of the CDR3: TGTGCCAGCAGCTTTCTGCGGGCAGGGCAAGAGACCCAGTACTTC. It translates to CASSFLRAGQETQYF. Using reference TRBV5-6 and TRBJ2-5 for the parts outside the CDR3, the full variable domain is DAGVTQSPTHLIKTRGQQVTLRCSPKSGHDTVSWYQQALGQGPQFIFQYYEEEERQRGNFPDRFSGHQFPNYSSELNVNALLLGDSALYLCASSFLRAGQETQYFGPGTRLLVL.

The chain recombines TRBV7-9 with TRBJ2-7; the D gene is possibly TRBD1 (6 bases). The ends were cut back, 5 bases at V and 0 bases at J, with 14 bases in the middle. The CDR3 extends over 15 amino acids. In germline, CDR1 is SEHNR, CDR2 FQNEAQ (reference sequence). This CDR3 is CASSPRAQGSYEQYF. CDR3 nucleotides: TGTGCCAGCAGCCCGAGGGCACAGGGCTCCTACGAGCAGTACTTC.

Only a few counts were recorded for this clonotype. This chain links TRBV20-1 with TRBJ2-3, with TRBD1 matching 7 bases. CDR3 size: 15 residues. V shed 2 bases and J 3 bases; nucleotides not matched to a gene: 8. The germline V gene has CDR1 DFQATT and CDR2 SNEGSKA (reference sequence). In DNA form, the CDR3 reads TGCAGTGCTAGATCTTCGACAGGGTGGACAGATACGCAGTATTTT. This encodes CSARSSTGWTDTQYF.

This clonotype showed up just a few times. This chain connects TRBV15 to TRBJ2-2, with 9 positions matching TRBD2. V shed 2 bases and J 1 base; nucleotides not matched to a gene: 8. Germline-derived CDR1 and CDR2 are LNHNV and YYDKDF (reference sequence). The CDR3 consists of 18 residues. The CDR3 sequence: CATSRSTRLAVNTGELFF. The CDR3 nucleotides read TGTGCCACCAGCAGATCCACCAGACTAGCGGTGAACACCGGGGAGCTGTTTTTT.

The chain has TRBV7-2 and TRBJ1-5; no definite D call. The CDR3 sequence is 12 residues long. Deletions cut 5 bases from V and 7 bases from J, with 9 bases between. Per germline, CDR1 SGHTA and CDR2 FQGNSA. CDR3 DNA sequence: TGTGCCAGCAGCCTCCCGAGGCAGCCCCAGCATTTT. It translates to CASSLPRQPQHF. The full variable domain, with the rest looked up from reference TRBV7-2 and TRBJ1-5, is GAGVSQSPSNKVTEKGKDVELRCDPISGHTALYWYRQSLGQGLEFLIYFQGNSAPDKSGLPSDRFSAERTGGSVSTLTIQRTQQEDSAVYLCASSLPRQPQHFGDGTRLSIL.

This clonotype was detected a few times. The chain uses TRBV12-3 or TRBV12-4 and TRBJ1-2, with D perhaps matching TRBD1 (5 bases). The CDR3 is 13 amino acids. The germline V and J ends were trimmed by 3 bases and 6 bases, with 11 bases remaining between them. The CDR3 region has the DNA TGTGCCAGCAGTTTCGGGCAGGGCCATGGCTACACCTTC. Its translation is CASSFGQGHGYTF.

As to this clonotype: This sequence may be a read error, since a much larger clone differs from it by one base. The conserved closing phenylalanine or tryptophan is absent in this CDR3, likely reflecting a read error. The chain combines TRBV7-9 with TRBJ2-7, with D tentatively TRBD1 or TRBD2 (6 bases each). Trimming removed 2 bases at V and 6 bases at J, with 14 bases between. This CDR3 region has 14 residues. Germline V gene data show CDR1 as SEHNR and CDR2 as FQNEAQ (reference sequence). CDR3 DNA sequence: TGTGCCAGCAGCTTAATCGGAGGGGGTACCGAGCAGTACATC. Its protein product is CASSLIGGGTEQYI.

This chain links TRBV6-2 or TRBV6-3 with TRBJ2-7, with 7 bases fitting TRBD2. The V and J ends lost 8 bases and 4 bases, in that order; junction bases with no gene match: 11. The CDR3 extends over 14 amino acids. Per the germline V gene, CDR1 is MNHEY and CDR2 is SVGEGT. CDR3 DNA: TGTGCCAGCGGACCACTTGGCGGGAGATACGAGCAGTACTTC. It specifies CASGPLGGRYEQYF.

The chain couples TRBV7-6 to TRBJ2-3, with D hard to call. V gave up 3 bases and J gave up 0 bases, with 13 bases separating them. The CDR3 length is 16 residues. The germline V gene encodes CDR1 SGHVS and CDR2 FNYEAQ. The CDR3 nucleotides are TGTGCCAGCAGCTTCCGGGTTGCAGGTAGCACAGATACGCAGTATTTT. It is translated as CASSFRVAGSTDTQYF.

This clonotype came up a few times. This chain connects TRBV7-9 to TRBJ1-1; D unresolved. The CDR3 spans 15 residues. Germline CDR1 and CDR2: SEHNR and FQNEAQ (reference sequence). V dropped 2 bases and J dropped 1 base, with 11 bases sitting between them. The CDR3 DNA is TGTGCCAGCAGCTTAAGAGTCGCGGAGAACACTGAAGCTTTCTTT. Amino acids: CASSLRVAENTEAFF.

This clonotype was seen only a few times. The rearrangement links TRBV5-1 to TRBJ1-2; no clear D gene. Germline-derived CDR1 and CDR2 are SGHRS and YFSETQ. Trimming pared 0 bases from V and 8 bases from J, leaving 14 bases between. This CDR3 has 14 residues. CDR3 sequence reads: CASSLGPGSWGYTF. CDR3 DNA sequence: TGCGCCAGCAGCTTGGGTCCGGGTTCGTGGGGCTACACCTTC.

This clonotype was counted between two and nine times. The chain combines TRBV4-1 with TRBJ1-3; no definite D call. The CDR3 extends over 16 amino acids. V lost 1 base and J 0 bases, leaving 10 bases between the germline ends. From germline, CDR1 is MGHRA and CDR2 YSYEKL. CDR3 sequence reads: CASSQVPDTSGNTIYF. CDR3 sequence (DNA): TGCGCCAGCAGCCAAGTTCCGGATACCTCTGGAAACACCATATATTTT.

This clonotype was counted only a few times. The chain is built from TRBV7-2 and TRBJ2-2, with 10 bases identical to TRBD2. Germline trimming cut 5 bases from V and 6 bases from J; bases unmatched to any gene: 6. CDR3 length equals 15 residues. From germline, CDR1 is SGHTA and CDR2 FQGNSA. CDR3 DNA sequence: TGTGCCAGCAGCCGGACTAGCGGCGTACCCGGGGAGCTGTTTTTT. It is translated as CASSRTSGVPGELFF.

This clonotype has at least ten counts. This chain connects TRBV5-5 to TRBJ2-6; D uncertain. The germline gives CDR1 SGHKS, CDR2 YYEKEE (reference sequence). The CDR3 sequence is 17 residues long. Trimming pared 0 bases from V and 4 bases from J, leaving 14 bases between. The CDR3 region is CASSLVGSLHGANVLTF. The CDR3 DNA follows: TGTGCCAGCAGCTTGGTCGGTTCCCTACACGGGGCCAACGTCCTGACTTTC.

The V call is TRBV7-6, the J call TRBJ2-3; D is possibly TRBD1 (5 bases). The CDR3 has 16 amino acids. Trimming pared 4 bases from V and 0 bases from J, leaving 14 bases between. Germline loops: CDR1 SGHVS, CDR2 FNYEAQ. The CDR3 here is CASSYPQGSSTDTQYF. CDR3 nucleotide sequence: TGTGCCAGCAGCTATCCCCAGGGCTCTAGCACAGATACGCAGTATTTT.

V usage is TRBV4-1 and J usage is TRBJ1-5; D is uncertain. The CDR3 contains 13 residues. Germline values: CDR1 MGHRA, CDR2 YSYEKL. Trimming left V 2 bases short and J 5 bases short, with 7 bases between. The CDR3 nucleotides read TGCGCCAGCAGCCAACACATAGATCAGCCCCAGCATTTT. It yields the protein CASSQHIDQPQHF.

This clonotype was picked up a small number of times. J is TRBJ2-1 and V is TRBV12-3 or TRBV12-4; D is ambiguous. The CDR3 loop spans 14 amino acids. V dropped 7 bases and J dropped 5 bases, with 15 bases sitting between them. The CDR3 sequence: CASTPDDFNNEQFF. In nucleotides, the CDR3 is TGTGCCAGCACCCCGGATGACTTTAACAATGAGCAGTTCTTC.

This clonotype was seen a handful of times. The gene calls are TRBV20-1 and TRBJ2-3; no clear D gene. Germline V gene sequence: CDR1 DFQATT, CDR2 SNEGSKA (reference sequence). The V end was cut by 3 bases, the J end by 2 bases, with 9 bases between. The CDR3 runs to 13 residues. The CDR3 DNA follows: TGCAGTGCTAGGTCCAGGAACACAGATACGCAGTATTTT. Its translation: CSARSRNTDTQYF.